This passage covers 19 T cell receptor beta chains from one sample sequenced in a study of T-cell reconstitution after alpha-beta-depleted transplantation in children. Using unique molecular identifiers, the investigators prepared the TCRbeta library. In TCRdb, the PCR reads were re-called with MiXCR into one record per CDR3 protein. The sample consists of roughly 170,000 distinct CDR3 sequences, around 6.8% of them appearing once. The sample here was PBMCs from the stem cell graft donor, taken from the stem cell graft. Receptor source: a human donor who donated a stem cell graft to a child with Wiskott-Aldrich syndrome.

This clonotype was counted only a few times. The CDR3 bases are TGCGCCAGCAGCCCGGCTGGAAAGCGGGAGTTAGGCGACCAGTACTTC. As protein: CASSPAGKRELGDQYF. The J gene is TRBJ2-5, the V gene TRBV5-1; 8 bases map to TRBD2. The germline V gene has CDR1 SGHRS and CDR2 YFSETQ. CDR3 length: 16 amino acids. V dropped 4 bases and J dropped 10; count of bases not matched to a gene: 18.

This clonotype was detected a few times. V and J are TRBV5-1 and TRBJ2-1; D is possibly TRBD1 (5 bases). Trimming cost V 0 bases and J 8 bases, with 15 bases left between them. CDR1 and CDR2 (germline): SGHRS, YFSETQ. This CDR3 is built from 15 residues. The CDR3 bases are TGCGCCAGCAGCTTGGGGCCAGGGAAAGTCGATGAGCAGTTCTTC. Translation: CASSLGPGKVDEQFF.

This rearrangement joins TRBV19 to TRBJ2-1, with no clear D. CDR3 length: 16 residues. Germline-derived CDR1 and CDR2 are LNHDA and SQIVND (reference sequence). Trimming took off 1 base at V and 6 bases at J, with 16 bases between the two ends. CDR3 in DNA: TGTGCCAGTAGTATAGCGGTAGGGCAAGACGGCAATGAGCAGTTCTTC. It is translated as CASSIAVGQDGNEQFF.

This clonotype was detected ten times or more. The chain recombines TRBV5-1 with TRBJ1-1; no clear D. The V and J ends lost 0 bases and 0 bases respectively, with 6 bases between them. The CDR3 contains 14 residues. Germline V gene sequence: CDR1 SGHRS, CDR2 YFSETQ. In DNA, the CDR3 is TGCGCCAGCAGCTTGGGGGTCGTGAACACTGAAGCTTTCTTT. Its protein product is CASSLGVVNTEAFF.

This clonotype has a count of ten or more. The rearrangement uses TRBV29-1 and TRBJ2-3; no clear D gene. Germline CDR1 SQVTM, CDR2 ANQGSEA. This CDR3 region has 12 residues. The V and J ends lost 6 bases and 4 bases respectively, with 11 bases between them. The CDR3 loop reads CSVQAAADTQYF. The DNA of the CDR3 is TGCAGCGTCCAGGCCGCGGCAGATACGCAGTATTTT.

The rearrangement links TRBV5-1 to TRBJ2-7; D is unclear. Germline loops: CDR1 SGHRS, CDR2 YFSETQ. The CDR3 runs to 15 residues. Trimming left V 0 bases short and J 3 bases short, with 13 bases between. The CDR3 coding sequence is TGCGCCAGCAGCTTGGGCTTTGGAACAGTCTACGAGCAGTACTTC. This translates into CASSLGFGTVYEQYF.

This clonotype occurred many times. The junction and the germline gene differ at one end; a read error may be behind it. V is TRBV29-1 and J is TRBJ1-1, with D tentatively TRBD1 (6 bases). The germline V gene encodes CDR1 SQVTM and CDR2 ANQGSEA. This CDR3 contains 13 residues. CDR3 region: CSVQDRRNTEAFF. For the CDR3, the DNA is TGCAGCGTTCAAGACAGGAGGAACACTGAAGCTTTCTTT.

V and J are TRBV11-2 and TRBJ1-3; TRBD1 matches 8 bases. CDR1 and CDR2 from the germline V gene are SGHAT and FQNNGV. The ends lost 5 bases at V and 11 bases at J; junction bases unmatched: 5. CDR3 length: 12 residues. CDR3 bases: TGTGCCAGCAGCCGAACAGGGGGACCCATATATTTT. Translation gives CASSRTGGPIYF. The whole variable domain, remainder taken from reference TRBV11-2 and TRBJ1-3, is EAGVAQSPRYKIIEKRQSVAFWCNPISGHATLYWYQQILGQGPKLLIQFQNNGVVDDSQLPKDRFSAERLKGVDSTLKIQPAKLEDSAVYLCASSRTGGPIYFGEGSWLTVV.

This clonotype was detected ten times or more. This chain connects TRBV12-3 or TRBV12-4 to TRBJ1-1; D gene unclear. The V end was cut by 2 bases, the J end by 6 bases, with 19 bases between. The CDR3 length is 16 residues. CDR3 sequence reads: CASSLNEAGIPSEAFF. The CDR3 bases are TGTGCCAGCAGTTTAAATGAGGCGGGAATTCCCTCTGAAGCTTTCTTT.

This clonotype has at least ten counts. This chain links TRBV29-1 with TRBJ1-2; D possibly corresponds to TRBD1 (5 bases). This CDR3 has 13 amino acids. Germline CDR1 SQVTM, CDR2 ANQGSEA. The V end was cut by 7 bases, the J end by 4 bases, with 16 bases between. The CDR3: CSDPGLTLYGYTF. The CDR3 DNA is TGCAGCGATCCGGGACTGACACTCTATGGCTACACCTTC.

This clonotype was seen repeatedly, ten times or more. The genes are TRBV5-6 and TRBJ2-1; tentative D call: TRBD2 (6 bases). Looked up from germline, CDR1 is SGHDT and CDR2 is YYEEEE. This CDR3 comprises 13 residues. Trimming removed 6 bases at V and 4 bases at J, with 11 bases between. CDR3 amino acids: CASTPRGYNEQFF. Written as DNA, the CDR3 is TGTGCCAGCACCCCGCGGGGTTACAATGAGCAGTTCTTC. Drawing the rest from reference TRBV5-6 and TRBJ2-1, the complete variable domain is DAGVTQSPTHLIKTRGQQVTLRCSPKSGHDTVSWYQQALGQGPQFIFQYYEEEERQRGNFPDRFSGHQFPNYSSELNVNALLLGDSALYLCASTPRGYNEQFFGPGTRLTVL.

This clonotype was recorded at least ten times. The chain employs TRBV12-3 or TRBV12-4 and TRBJ2-7, with a possible D match to TRBD1 (5 bases). Trimming shortened V by 4 bases and J by 6 bases, and 13 bases separated the two germline ends. The length of the CDR3 is 13 residues. This chain's CDR3 is CASSYPLQGEQYF. Here the CDR3 DNA reads TGTGCCAGCAGTTATCCCCTGCAGGGCGAGCAGTACTTC.

This chain links TRBV4-3 with TRBJ2-7, with TRBD2 matching over 9 bases. The CDR3 sequence is 16 residues long. J gave up 4 bases and V 0 bases, and 7 bases lay outside the gene matches. Germline V lookup: CDR1 LGHNA, CDR2 YSLEER. CDR3 coding DNA: TGCGCCAGCAGCCAAGATGTTAGGACTAGCGAATACGAGCAGTACTTC. As protein: CASSQDVRTSEYEQYF.

Many counts were recorded for this clonotype. This sequence joins TRBV20-1 and TRBJ1-5; D unresolved. The CDR3 totals 13 residues. With 3 bases removed from V and 0 bases from J, the gap between germline ends came to 6 bases. CDR1 is DFQATT, CDR2 SNEGSKA, per germline (reference sequence). The CDR3 spells CSASPDSNQPQHF. CDR3 in DNA: TGCAGTGCTAGCCCGGATAGCAATCAGCCCCAGCATTTT.

The chain couples TRBV10-2 to TRBJ1-5; D call uncertain. This CDR3 contains 13 residues. The V end was cut by 4 bases, the J end by 4 bases, with 8 bases between. In germline, CDR1 is WSHSY, CDR2 SAAADI. The CDR3, as DNA: TGCGCCAGCAGTGGGGGTCCTAATCAGCCCCAGCATTTT. As protein: CASSGGPNQPQHF.

In its sample, this clonotype was seen many times. The gene calls are TRBV12-3 or TRBV12-4 and TRBJ2-5, with D possibly TRBD2 on 5 matching bases. V dropped 6 bases and J dropped 7 bases, with 18 bases sitting between them. The CDR3 runs 14 residues. This CDR3 is CASSPYGRGGTQYF. CDR3 DNA sequence: TGTGCCAGCAGCCCTTATGGGCGTGGAGGGACCCAGTACTTC.

This clonotype was counted at least ten times. The J gene is TRBJ2-3, the V gene TRBV24-1, with D possibly being TRBD1 (6 bases). The CDR3 length is 17 residues. Germline CDR1 is KGHDR and CDR2 is SFDVKD. The ends were cut back, 3 bases at V and 2 bases at J, with 17 bases in the middle. CDR3 nucleotide sequence: TGTGCCACCAGTGATGATTCGACAGGTTCCTACACAGATACGCAGTATTTT. Protein sequence: CATSDDSTGSYTDTQYF.

This clonotype was recorded at least ten times. J is TRBJ2-1 and V is TRBV6-1; D is unresolved. Deletions cut 2 bases from V and 3 bases from J, with 11 bases between. The CDR3 is made up of 15 amino acids. The germline CDR1 and CDR2 sequences are MNHNS and SASEGT. DNA for the CDR3: TGTGCCAGCAGTGAAATAGGCAGGCACTACAATGAGCAGTTCTTC. Translated: CASSEIGRHYNEQFF.

This clonotype was seen at least ten times. The gene calls are TRBV6-2 or TRBV6-3 and TRBJ1-1; no definite D call. With 2 bases removed from V and 6 bases from J, the gap between germline ends came to 10 bases. The germline CDR1 and CDR2 sequences are MNHEY and SVGEGT. The length of the CDR3 is 13 residues. CDR3 nucleotide sequence: TGTGCCAGCAGTTACGGGGTTTACGCTGAAGCTTTCTTT. It specifies CASSYGVYAEAFF.